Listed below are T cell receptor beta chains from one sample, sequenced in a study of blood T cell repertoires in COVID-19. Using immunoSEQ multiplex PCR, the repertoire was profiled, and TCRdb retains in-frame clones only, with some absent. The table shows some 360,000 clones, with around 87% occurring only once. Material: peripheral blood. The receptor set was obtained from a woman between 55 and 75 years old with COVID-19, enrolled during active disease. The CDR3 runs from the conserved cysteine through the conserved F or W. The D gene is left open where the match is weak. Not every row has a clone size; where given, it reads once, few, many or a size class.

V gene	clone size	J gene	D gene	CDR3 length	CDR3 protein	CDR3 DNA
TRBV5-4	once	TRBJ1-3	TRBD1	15	CASSFTGGSGNTIYF	TGTGCCAGCAGCTTTACAGGGGGCTCTGGAAACACCATATATTTT
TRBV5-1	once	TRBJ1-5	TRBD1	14	CASSLGDRDQPQHF	TGCGCCAGCAGCTTGGGGGACAGAGATCAGCCCCAGCATTTT
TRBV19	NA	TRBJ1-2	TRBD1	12	CASSSSGGGYTF	TGTGCCAGTAGTTCGTCAGGGGGTGGCTACACCTTC
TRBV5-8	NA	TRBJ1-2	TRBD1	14	CASSRGQGGYGYTF	TGTGCCAGCAGCAGAGGACAGGGAGGGTATGGTTACACCTTC
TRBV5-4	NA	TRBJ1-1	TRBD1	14	CASRMTGGATEAFF	TGTGCCAGCAGGATGACAGGGGGCGCAACTGAAGCTTTCTTT
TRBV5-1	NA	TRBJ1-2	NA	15	CASSPTNAGYYGYTF	TGCGCCAGCAGCCCAACCAACGCGGGGTACTATGGCTACACCTTC
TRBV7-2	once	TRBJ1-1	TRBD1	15	CASSLERAGGGVTFF	TGTGCCAGCAGCTTAGAGAGGGCAGGGGGCGGCGTGACTTTCTTT
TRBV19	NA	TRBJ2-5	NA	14	CATATQGRLETQYF	TGTGCCACCGCTACACAGGGGAGGCTAGAGACCCAGTACTTC
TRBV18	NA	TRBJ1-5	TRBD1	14	CASSQTGDNQPQHF	TGTGCCAGCTCACAAACAGGGGACAATCAGCCCCAGCATTTT
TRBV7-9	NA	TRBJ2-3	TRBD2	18	CASSPTSGALLNTDTQYF	TGTGCCAGCAGCCCTACTAGCGGGGCCCTACTGAACACAGATACGCAGTATTTT
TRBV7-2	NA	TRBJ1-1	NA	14	CASSARVTGTEAFF	TGTGCCAGCAGCGCCCGAGTAACCGGGACAGAAGCTTTCTTT
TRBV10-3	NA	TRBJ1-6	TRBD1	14	CAIRSMTGASPLHF	TGTGCCATACGATCGATGACAGGGGCTTCACCCCTCCACTTT
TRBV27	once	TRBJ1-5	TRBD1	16	CASRDQQGLSNQPQHF	TGTGCCAGCAGGGACCAACAGGGGTTAAGTAATCAGCCCCAGCATTTT
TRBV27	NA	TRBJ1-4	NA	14	CASGRGGANEKLFF	TGTGCCAGCGGGAGGGGGGGTGCTAATGAAAAACTGTTTTTT
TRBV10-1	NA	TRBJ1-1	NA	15	CASSESGRRNTEAFF	TGCGCCAGCAGTGAGTCGGGCAGGCGCAACACTGAAGCTTTCTTT
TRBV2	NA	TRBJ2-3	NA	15	CASSEARISTDTQYF	TGTGCCAGCAGTGAAGCGCGAATTAGCACAGATACGCAGTATTTT
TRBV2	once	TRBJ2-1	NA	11	CASNSYNEQFF	TGTGCCAGCAACAGCTACAATGAGCAGTTCTTC
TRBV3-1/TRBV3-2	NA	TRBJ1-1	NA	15	CASSQGEGLRGEAFF	TGTGCCAGCAGCCAAGGGGAGGGACTACGGGGTGAAGCTTTCTTT
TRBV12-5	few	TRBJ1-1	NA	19	CASGLVHQRHRTNGTEAFF	TGTGCTAGTGGTTTGGTACACCAAAGACACCGGACTAACGGGACTGAAGCTTTCTTT
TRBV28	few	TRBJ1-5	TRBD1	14	CASATQGSNQPQHF	TGTGCCAGCGCAACACAGGGGAGCAATCAGCCCCAGCATTTT
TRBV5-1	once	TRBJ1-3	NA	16	CASSLSGSYSGNTIYF	TGCGCCAGCAGCTTGTCGGGTTCCTACTCTGGAAACACCATATATTTT
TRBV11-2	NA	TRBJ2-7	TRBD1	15	CASSYSGTGTYEQYF	TGTGCCAGCAGTTATTCCGGGACAGGGACCTACGAGCAGTACTTC
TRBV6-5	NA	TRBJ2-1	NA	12	CASSPFGGEQFF	TGTGCCAGCAGTCCCTTCGGCGGTGAGCAGTTCTTC
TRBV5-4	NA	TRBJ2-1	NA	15	CASRPMTGSYNEQFF	TGTGCCAGCAGGCCGATGACAGGCTCCTACAATGAGCAGTTCTTC
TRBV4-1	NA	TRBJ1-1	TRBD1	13	CASSPWTGVEAFF	TGCGCCAGCAGCCCCTGGACAGGGGTTGAAGCTTTCTTT